Listed here are 15 T cell receptor beta chains from one sample, sequenced in a study of technical replicates of blood from a few donors. The repertoire was sequenced with immunoSEQ multiplex PCR; TCRdb's copy has only in-frame clones and lacks some. The sample has 75,000 to 90,000 clones, around 90% seen once. The sample taken for sequencing was T cells isolated from PBMCs. The source is a human donor in good health.

CDR3 in amino acids: CASSLTRGVGETQYF. DNA of the CDR3: TGCGCCAGCAGCTTGACGCGGGGGGTTGGGGAGACCCAGTACTTC. The chain couples TRBV5-1 to TRBJ2-5; 8 bases align to TRBD2. V dropped 1 base and J dropped 5; count of bases not matched to a gene: 7. This CDR3 is built from 15 residues. Germline loops: CDR1 SGHRS, CDR2 YFSETQ.

This clone was seen a single time. The chain has TRBV30 and TRBJ2-7; 11 bases map to TRBD1. Trimming at V came to 0 bases and at J to 7 bases, leaving 8 bases not matched to a gene. The CDR3 has 15 amino acids. Germline V gene sequence: CDR1 GTSNPN, CDR2 SVGIG (reference sequence). The CDR3 spells CAWSVRGQGAREQYF. In nucleotides, the CDR3 is TGTGCCTGGAGTGTACGTGGACAGGGGGCGCGTGAGCAGTACTTC.

This rearrangement joins TRBV11-3 to TRBJ1-1; the match to TRBD1 covers 8 bases. J lost 1 base, V lost 4 bases, and 2 bases had no gene match. CDR1 is SGHNT, CDR2 YENEEA, per germline. CDR3 length: 14 amino acids. CDR3 protein: CASSYRGWNTEAFF. DNA of the CDR3: TGTGCCAGCAGCTACAGGGGGTGGAACACTGAAGCTTTCTTT.

CDR3: CASSGQGNTEAFF. Here the CDR3 DNA reads TGTGCCAGCAGTGGCCAGGGGAACACTGAAGCTTTCTTT. The chain is built from TRBV6-1 and TRBJ1-1; D might be TRBD1 (5 bases). The germline gives CDR1 MNHNS, CDR2 SASEGT. The CDR3 has 13 residues. V was clipped by 4 bases and J by 1 base, with 7 bases between them.

The chain employs TRBV6-1 and TRBJ1-5, with a tentative D call TRBD1 (5 bases). Germline loops: CDR1 MNHNS, CDR2 SASEGT. Trimming stripped 8 bases from V and 5 bases from J, with 13 bases between. The CDR3 has 13 residues. The DNA for the CDR3 is TGTGCCAGCGGGGCCAGGGAAGATCAGCCCCAGCATTTT. Protein product: CASGAREDQPQHF.

The chain uses TRBV11-3 and TRBJ1-2; D ambiguous. The CDR3 contains 14 residues. V lost 5 bases and J lost 0, with 10 bases in between. Germline CDR1 and CDR2: SGHNT and YENEEA. For the CDR3, the DNA is TGTGCCAGCAGCCTCCGGTCTTCTAACTATGGCTACACCTTC. It is translated as CASSLRSSNYGYTF.

The V gene is TRBV10-3, the J gene TRBJ2-5; D is perhaps TRBD1 (6 bases). V dropped 3 bases and J dropped 2 bases, with 16 bases sitting between them. The CDR3 totals 16 residues. Germline-derived CDR1 and CDR2 are ENHRY and SYGVKD. CDR3 bases: TGTGCCATCAGTGATAAACCGGGACACGGACAAGAGACCCAGTACTTC. This translates into CAISDKPGHGQETQYF.

This clone came up once. The J gene is TRBJ2-1, the V gene TRBV19, with D maybe TRBD2 (6 bases). The CDR3 length is 16 residues. Germline CDR1 is LNHDA and CDR2 is SQIVND (reference sequence). Trimming cost V 10 bases and J 2 bases, with 21 bases left between them. CDR3 in DNA: TGTGCCACCGCCACCCCGGGGGAGGAGCCCTACAATGAGCAGTTCTTC. Translated: CATATPGEEPYNEQFF.

The chain couples TRBV18 to TRBJ2-5; D is unresolved. The CDR3 totals 16 residues. Germline V CDR1 and CDR2: KGHSH, LQKENI. Trimming stripped 4 bases from V and 2 bases from J, with 17 bases between. CDR3 protein: CASSLRLDLNQETQYF. The CDR3 bases are TGTGCCAGCTCACTAAGACTGGATCTAAATCAAGAGACCCAGTACTTC.

V usage is TRBV19 and J usage is TRBJ2-2; TRBD1 matches 10 bases. J lost 2 bases, V lost 6 bases, and 9 bases had no gene match. This CDR3 has 17 residues. From germline, CDR1 is LNHDA and CDR2 SQIVND (reference sequence). The CDR3 DNA is TGTGCCAGTAGCCCGGGACAGGGGTTGGGAAACACCGGGGAGCTGTTTTTT. This gives the protein CASSPGQGLGNTGELFF. The full variable domain, in which reference TRBV19 and TRBJ2-2 provide the parts outside the CDR3, is DGGITQSPKYLFRKEGQNVTLSCEQNLNHDAMYWYRQDPGQGLRLIYYSQIVNDFQKGDIAEGYSVSREKKESFPLTVTSAQKNPTAFYLCASSPGQGLGNTGELFFGEGSRLTVL.

The chain joins TRBV4-1 to TRBJ2-1; a weak D match, TRBD2 (6 bases). CDR1 and CDR2 from the germline V gene are MGHRA and YSYEKL. Trimming cost V 5 bases and J 4 bases, with 9 bases left between them. The CDR3 has 13 amino acids. CDR3 coding DNA: TGCGCCAGCAGCGTCCGGGAGTACAATGAGCAGTTCTTC. Translated: CASSVREYNEQFF.

This clone was counted only a few times. This chain joins TRBV30 and TRBJ1-4, with 11 bases fitting TRBD1. The ends lost 2 bases at V and 0 bases at J; junction bases unmatched: 2. Germline CDR1 is GTSNPN and CDR2 is SVGIG (reference sequence). This CDR3 is 16 amino acids long. In DNA form, the CDR3 reads TGTGCCTGGAGTAAGGGACAGGGGGCAACTAATGAAAAACTGTTTTTT. It specifies CAWSKGQGATNEKLFF.

The chain links TRBV7-6 to TRBJ2-2; possible D gene TRBD1, 5 bases. The ends were cut back, 1 base at V and 4 bases at J, with 13 bases in the middle. Per germline, CDR1 SGHVS and CDR2 FNYEAQ. This CDR3 has 16 amino acids. CDR3 sequence reads: CASSLVRGGGTGELFF. CDR3 nucleotides: TGTGCCAGCAGCTTAGTTAGGGGTGGTGGCACCGGGGAGCTGTTTTTT.

This chain uses TRBV27 with TRBJ1-6; maybe TRBD1 (6 bases). The CDR3 totals 14 residues. V gave up 6 bases and J gave up 6 bases, with 12 bases separating them. Looked up from germline, CDR1 is MNHEY and CDR2 is SMNVEV (reference sequence). As DNA, the CDR3 is TGTGCCAGCAGGAGGACAGAAGCTAATTCACCCCTCCACTTT. This gives the protein CASRRTEANSPLHF.

Here the CDR3 DNA reads TGTGCCAGCAGTCCCCAGACTGTACACTCCTACAATGAGCAGTTCTTC. It translates to CASSPQTVHSYNEQFF. This rearrangement joins TRBV28 to TRBJ2-1; no clear D gene. Trimming removed 5 bases from V and 0 bases from J, with 14 bases in between. From germline, CDR1 is MDHEN and CDR2 SYDVKM. This CDR3 is built from 16 residues.